This T cell receptor (beta chain) derives from a study of cytomegalovirus exposure and HLA in healthy donors (dated by TCRdb to about 2017). Describing the broader study: An earlier analysis of approximately 590 of the donors reported about 290 Gb of sequence data and 117 million unique TCR beta sequences from about 179 million T cells. Donor age, sex, ethnicity and CMV serostatus were compiled alongside the repertoire data. Five DR-DQ haplotypes were treated as single units for association and clustering because of strong linkage in the cohort. Of the approximately 400 genotyped donors, roughly 80% were placed in the genetic ancestry cluster associated with self-reported Caucasian donors. To predict cytomegalovirus infection status, the study brought together high-throughput TCR immunosequencing, statistical association of individual TCRs with disease status, and machine learning. Typing coverage differed by locus: A, B, C, DRB1 and DQB1 were typed in roughly 620-630 donors, DQA1 in 522, DPA1 in approximately 610, and DPB1 in just under 490. A later analysis re-analyzed previously published TCR beta repertoires from roughly 630 donors and added high-resolution HLA genotyping to study TCR occurrence patterns. Along with the roughly 700-subject first cohort, a separate validation cohort of around 120 different subjects was used. The T cell repertoires of 670 or so subjects were profiled by immunosequencing and related to cytomegalovirus serostatus. The later analysis used no new phenotypic data to find candidate immune exposures, relying instead on TCR beta sequences and their occurrence across donors. Both class I and class II loci were covered by HLA typing, at four-digit resolution. An earlier analysis of 587 of the donors used high-throughput TCR beta sequencing to judge whether each TCR beta V gene segment behaved as functional or pseudogenic. Every repertoire in the discovery cohort had been generated on one and the same sequencing platform. In a later genetic analysis, genome-wide SNP genotypes for about 55% of the roughly 670 donors were used, and that subset was treated as a discovery cohort. An early release that covered fewer than 800 HLA-typed donors contained about 300 gigabases of sequencing data and tens of millions of unique TCR sequences. Across 398 genotyped donors of the cohort, an average of roughly 200,000 unique TCR beta nucleotide sequences per donor were sequenced, and approximately 19% of those sequences were non-productive. The study aimed to test whether cataloging public T cell receptors could reveal signatures of past pathogen exposure.

About this clone: Its target antigen remains unknown. No per-base quality is available; no much larger clone lies one base away.

The paper as a whole reports these results and caveats: According to a later analysis, parvovirus B19, influenza, CMV and Epstein-Barr virus appeared linked to several top co-occurrence clusters. Some IMGT-functional V segments, including TRBV6-2 and TRBV6-3, could not be told apart with the 87-base-pair reads, so those segments were excluded. This cohort had only TCR beta chains sequenced, and the lack of alpha or paired-chain data limited which features could be detected. Cytomegalovirus status was reported to be diagnosed by the classifier with high specificity and sensitivity in both the original and validation cohorts. Fewer than 20 rarely observed V segments, including chromosome 9 orphons, were excluded from the earlier analysis of a few hundred of the donors because counts were too low. Compared with the approximately 600-donor mean, donors in an Asian-associated ancestry cluster had fewer N-insertions in productive TCRs, according to a later genetic analysis. A further reported finding was that TCR beta sequences accurately predicted the HLA-A and HLA-B alleles for most subjects in the first cohort. The authors suggested that the approach could potentially be extended to other disease states and immunological phenotypes. A cluster of highly shared sequence variants was judged likely to be a technical artifact of the sequencing pipeline. Because some donors lacked HLA typing at each locus, the association tests relied only on the typed subset. Specific HLA alleles were associated with 16,951 TCR beta sequences at a false discovery rate of 0.05 in a later analysis. A later analysis found that HLA-associated TCR beta chains were more clonally expanded and had lower generation probabilities than equally common non-associated chains. A later analysis found that most CMV-associated TCR beta chains appeared HLA-restricted, with HLA associations seemingly driven largely by CMV exposure. Broadly in line with IMGT annotations, most TCR beta V segments showed up in productive rearrangements about 87% or about 30% of the time in an earlier analysis of under 700 of the donors. Most TCR sequences were observed very rarely across donors, whereas some public TCRs were present in many individuals. In vitro tests confirmed that a few of the cytomegalovirus-associated TCR beta chains recognize cytomegalovirus antigens. Strong co-occurrence of HLA alleles, especially DR and DQ, made assigning TCR associations to individual alleles difficult. A later analysis found that TCR association rates varied across HLA loci, with DRB1 alleles showing the most associated TCRs and HLA-C alleles the fewest. Sequencing depth was assumed to be roughly uniform across donors in the presence/absence analyses, though that assumption may not hold. Linkage disequilibrium might explain the correlated functional status among segregating V segments, but an unknown experimental factor could not be ruled out. CMV serostatus was the only immune exposure information available for the cohort. In a later genetic analysis, a missense DCLRE1C variant was associated with V-gene and J-gene trimming of TCR beta chains, and the association was replicated in an independent cohort. In the study, some 160 TCR beta chains were listed as associated with cytomegalovirus.

Libraries were built with the immunoSEQ multiplex PCR assay. A mixture of 60 forward primers for TCR Vbeta segments and 13 reverse primers for TCR Jbeta segments was used in the multiplex PCR. A multiplex PCR assay on genomic DNA amplified the CDR3 region of rearranged TCR beta genes. Amplified TCR beta libraries were sequenced as 87-base-pair reads on the Illumina HiSeq System. In the original analysis: A later analysis tallied around 80 million unique TCR beta chains across the 600 to 700 repertoires, and around 12 million of those chains were shared by two or more donors. To remove PCR and sequencing errors, raw reads were error-corrected and collapsed into unique sequences using a nearest-neighbor algorithm that merged closely related sequences. Alignment of CDR3 sequences to IMGT reference sequences was used to assign V, D and J gene segments. Each retained sequence needed at least a six-nucleotide match to both a V gene segment and a J gene segment. Rearrangements were called productive when the CDR3 lacked stop codons and stayed in frame with V and J; all others were non-productive. CDR3 was defined according to IMGT convention as the region running from the second conserved V-encoded cysteine to the conserved J-encoded phenylalanine. The earlier analysis of 587 of the donors excluded sequences that lacked an unambiguous match to a single V gene segment. An earlier analysis of some 500 of the donors classified V segments as functional when productive rearrangements were above 56.7% and as segregating when the standard deviation between donors was above 5%. A statistical classification framework was built to diagnose cytomegalovirus status from the catalog of TCR beta chain sequences. V and J gene assignment, in a later analysis, came from comparing TCR nucleotide sequences with IMGT/GENE-DB human TR gene sequences. Using the TCRdist pipeline, a later analysis assigned CDR3 sequences along with most-parsimonious VDJ recombination scenarios. In a later analysis, each TCR beta chain was defined by its CDR3 amino acid sequence together with its V-gene family, and reads without a unique V-gene family were excluded. To address suspected cross-contamination and a sequencing artifact, a later analysis removed 450 to 700 highly shared, low-generation-probability nucleotide sequences. In a later analysis, a clonal expansion index for each public chain was calculated from normalized within-repertoire ranks of inferred template counts. In a later analysis, generation probabilities were computed with a VDJ recombination model fitted to out-of-frame rearrangements, and the resulting probabilities were checked against IGoR. In a later analysis, hypergeometric tests were used to score TCR-TCR, TCR-HLA and TCR-CMV co-occurrence, with a repertoire-size bias correction applied to TCR pairs. False discovery rates were estimated in a later analysis by permuting HLA or CMV assignments 20 times. In a later analysis, co-occurring TCRs were grouped using DBSCAN, with TCRdist sequence similarity added in when clustering inside HLA-allele-positive subsets. For co-occurrence clustering, repertoires with fewer than 30,000 or more than 120,000 public chains were excluded, along with four or five repertoires with anomalous nucleotide sharing. Not all clones reach the TCRdb copy of this immuneACCESS table, which keeps in-frame sequences only. Checked studies attribute under half of the gap to unresolved V genes and leave the rest unexplained. V, J and clone size were drawn from that table, and D and trimming were deduced from the DNA. For this sample there are some 84,000 clones; over 70% appear just once. The ten largest make up about 2% of the sample.

In total, about 650 healthy bone marrow donors made up the cohort. At the time of sampling, every cohort member was nominally healthy, though immune exposures that went unrecorded were likely present. The donor tested CMV seronegative, placing the donor among the roughly 340 seronegative members of the cohort. Each donor provided a peripheral blood sample, and peripheral blood mononuclear cells were used for TCR beta sequencing. Genomic DNA extraction from the blood cell samples was performed with the Qiagen DNeasy Blood Extraction Kit. CDR1 GTSNPN and CDR2 SVGIG were looked up in the germline V gene (reference sequence). The V and J ends are trimmed by 3 bases and 7 bases, leaving 12 bases between them. The CDR3 starts with the cysteine, ends with the phenylalanine, and has 13 residues. Only the CDR3 DNA stays, 39 bases, in frame from base 1.

This receptor was obtained from a boy younger than 18 in good health and CMV-seronegative. What was sequenced was PBMCs. This chain is built from TRBV30 and TRBJ2-2; a tentative D match to TRBD2 spans 6 bases. The CDR3 reads as follows: CAWSGGVYGELFF. The DNA sequence reads TGTGCCTGGAGCGGAGGGGTCTACGGGGAGCTGTTTTTT.